The 27 T cell receptor beta chains presented below share a single source sample, sequenced in a study of early T cells in non-severe SARS-CoV-2 infection. One entry per CDR3 protein, called by TCRdb with MiXCR from the 5' RACE reads. Seen here are about 25,000 distinct CDR3 sequences, about 4% observed once, and the top ten hold about a tenth. The sequenced sample was whole blood. The receptors were gathered from an adult who was a healthcare worker with PCR-confirmed SARS-CoV-2 infection or an uninfected control (not recorded which).

V usage is TRBV5-4 and J usage is TRBJ1-1, with TRBD1 matching 8 bases. Per germline, CDR1 SGHNT and CDR2 YYREEE (reference sequence). The CDR3 spans 13 residues. Trimming removed 6 bases from V and 3 bases from J; junction bases left unmatched: 4. The CDR3: CASTSQGDTEAFF. The CDR3 DNA reads as TGTGCCAGCACTTCACAGGGGGACACTGAAGCTTTCTTT.

This clonotype has only a few counts. The chain uses TRBV6-6 and TRBJ2-3, with 8 bases aligning to TRBD2. V was clipped by 8 bases and J by 5 bases; unmatched bases: 9. Germline CDR1 is MNHNY and CDR2 is SVGAGI (reference sequence). The CDR3 consists of 14 residues. DNA of the CDR3: TGTGCCAGCGATCACAGCGGGAGTATAGATACGCAGTATTTT. It is translated as CASDHSGSIDTQYF.

Many counts were recorded for this clonotype. This chain joins TRBV6-1 and TRBJ1-1; the D is unclear. The V and J ends lost 3 bases and 1 base respectively, with 6 bases between them. CDR3 length: 13 amino acids. Germline CDR1 and CDR2: MNHNS and SASEGT. CDR3 nucleotide sequence: TGTGCCAGCAGTGATAAGGAGAACACTGAAGCTTTCTTT. Protein sequence: CASSDKENTEAFF.

The table lists this clonotype with many counts. V and J are TRBV7-9 and TRBJ1-1, with 7 bases identical to TRBD1. Germline CDR1 and CDR2: SEHNR and FQNEAQ (reference sequence). The CDR3 totals 15 residues. The V and J ends lost 5 bases and 0 bases, in that order; junction bases with no gene match: 6. The CDR3 DNA sequence: TGTGCCAGCAGCGAGCGACAGGGTTTGAACACTGAAGCTTTCTTT. Translating gives CASSERQGLNTEAFF.

This clonotype has ten or more counts. V is TRBV2 and J is TRBJ2-1, with 11 bases identical to TRBD1. The ends lost 6 bases at V and 5 bases at J; junction bases unmatched: 6. Germline CDR1 and CDR2: SNHLY and FYNNEI. This CDR3 has 15 amino acids. In nucleotides, the CDR3 is TGTGCCAGCAGGAGGTGGGACAGGGGGGACAATGAGCAGTTCTTC. Its translation is CASRRWDRGDNEQFF.

This clonotype was seen many times. The V and J genes are TRBV6-6 and TRBJ2-7; D remains unclear. This CDR3 region has 14 residues. Germline-derived CDR1 and CDR2 are MNHNY and SVGAGI (reference sequence). The ends were cut back, 0 bases at V and 7 bases at J, with 13 bases in the middle. CDR3 loop: CASSYSEAAEEQYF. The CDR3 DNA is TGTGCCAGCAGTTACTCCGAGGCAGCCGAGGAGCAGTACTTC.

The rearrangement uses TRBV10-3 and TRBJ2-3; TRBD1 matches at 9 bases. The CDR3 length is 15 residues. CDR1 is ENHRY and CDR2 is SYGVKD in the germline V gene. V gave up 3 bases and J gave up 0 bases; unmatched junction bases: 1. CDR3: CAISDGTGSTDTQYF. The CDR3 coding sequence is TGTGCCATCAGTGATGGGACAGGGAGCACAGATACGCAGTATTTT.

This rearrangement joins TRBV29-1 to TRBJ2-3; TRBD2 is a possible D gene (6 bases). Germline V CDR1 and CDR2: SQVTM, ANQGSEA. The V and J ends lost 7 bases and 0 bases respectively, with 14 bases between them. The CDR3 loop spans 14 amino acids. CDR3 residues: CSGDIAASTDTQYF. The CDR3, as DNA: TGCAGCGGGGATATAGCGGCTAGCACAGATACGCAGTATTTT.

This clonotype showed up many times. The CDR3 nucleotides read TGTGCCAGCAGTGGTACCCCCGGCACTGAAGCTTTCTTT. It is translated as CASSGTPGTEAFF. This sequence joins TRBV25-1 and TRBJ1-1; the D is unclear. The germline gives CDR1 MGHDK, CDR2 SYGVNS. This CDR3 has 13 amino acids. With 4 bases removed from V and 4 bases from J, the gap between germline ends came to 10 bases.

This clonotype came up many times. J is TRBJ2-3 and V is TRBV5-4, with TRBD1 matching over 8 bases. The CDR3 has 15 amino acids. Unmatched junction bases numbered 12, after V lost 3 bases and J lost 9 bases. The V gene's germline CDR1 is SGHNT and CDR2 YYREEE (reference sequence). CDR3 residues: CASSSRDRQRGTQYF. DNA for the CDR3: TGTGCCAGCAGCTCCCGGGACAGGCAAAGAGGGACGCAGTATTTT.

This clonotype was counted at least ten times. The chain employs TRBV20-1 and TRBJ2-7; D unclear. CDR1 and CDR2 from the germline V gene are DFQATT and SNEGSKA (reference sequence). The CDR3 is 13 amino acids. The V and J ends lost 1 base and 4 bases respectively, with 11 bases between them. Written as DNA, the CDR3 is TGCAGTGCTAGAGTATTCGGGCTGTACGAGCAGTACTTC. This sequence encodes CSARVFGLYEQYF.

In this sample, this clonotype turned up many times. This CDR3 reads CASSLYPSGRSYNEQFF. CDR3 bases: TGTGCCAGCAGCTTATACCCAAGCGGGAGAAGCTACAATGAGCAGTTCTTC. The chain employs TRBV7-2 and TRBJ2-1; 8 bases are a match to TRBD2. The CDR3 covers 17 residues. V trimming: 2 bases; J trimming: 3 bases; junction bases outside the gene matches: 9. Germline V gene data show CDR1 as SGHTA and CDR2 as FQGNSA. Drawing the rest from reference TRBV7-2 and TRBJ2-1, the complete variable domain is GAGVSQSPSNKVTEKGKDVELRCDPISGHTALYWYRQSLGQGLEFLIYFQGNSAPDKSGLPSDRFSAERTGGSVSTLTIQRTQQEDSAVYLCASSLYPSGRSYNEQFFGPGTRLTVL.

The chain joins TRBV28 to TRBJ2-6; TRBD1 aligns across 12 bases. Germline lookup yields CDR1 MDHEN and CDR2 SYDVKM. The V and J ends lost 5 bases and 3 bases, in that order; junction bases with no gene match: 14. This CDR3 is built from 20 residues. As DNA, the CDR3 is TGTGCCAGCAGTCCAGAGAAGGGACAGGGGGCTGTAAGTGGGGCCAACGTCCTGACTTTC. Amino acid sequence: CASSPEKGQGAVSGANVLTF.

This clonotype has a count of ten or more. The chain has TRBV7-9 and TRBJ2-1, with TRBD2 identical over 10 bases. The CDR3 is made up of 15 amino acids. Germline V gives CDR1 SEHNR, CDR2 FQNEAQ (reference sequence). With V trimmed by 3 bases and J by 5 bases, 4 bases remained unmatched. The CDR3 spells CASSFWLAGDNEQFF. DNA of the CDR3: TGTGCCAGCAGCTTTTGGCTAGCGGGAGACAATGAGCAGTTCTTC.

This clonotype showed up many times. The J gene is TRBJ2-2, the V gene TRBV12-3 or TRBV12-4, with D perhaps TRBD1 or TRBD2 (5 bases each). There are 14 residues in the CDR3. Trimming took off 6 bases at V and 4 bases at J, with 12 bases between the two ends. CDR3: CASRLDGGTGELFF. In nucleotides, the CDR3 is TGTGCCAGCAGACTAGATGGGGGCACCGGGGAGCTGTTTTTT.

The genes are TRBV29-1 and TRBJ2-3; D remains unclear. The length of the CDR3 is 11 residues. Germline V lookup: CDR1 SQVTM, CDR2 ANQGSEA. V was cut by 7 bases and J by 10 bases, with 15 bases left in between. The DNA for the CDR3 is TGCAGCGCCCGAATCTTAGACTCGCAGTATTTT. The encoded protein is CSARILDSQYF.

This clonotype was observed a few times. The rearrangement links TRBV3-1 to TRBJ2-1, with D possibly being TRBD1 or TRBD2 (5 bases each). CDR3 size: 16 residues. Germline V gene lookup returns CDR1 LGHDT and CDR2 YNNKEL (reference sequence). V lost 6 bases and J 7 bases, leaving 22 bases between the germline ends. CDR3 in DNA: TGTGCCAGCAGTCTAAGGGGAGACGGGACGAAGAATGAGCAGTTCTTC. This sequence encodes CASSLRGDGTKNEQFF.

In this sample, this clonotype turned up many times. This chain uses TRBV20-1 with TRBJ2-5; 9 bases fit TRBD1. CDR3 size: 15 residues. V was pared by 6 bases and J by 5 bases, with 13 bases of the junction left unmatched. CDR1 is DFQATT, CDR2 SNEGSKA, per germline (reference sequence). CDR3 amino acids: CSATLTGGLGETQYF. CDR3 coding DNA: TGCAGTGCGACCTTGACAGGGGGTCTAGGGGAGACCCAGTACTTC.

This clonotype came up many times. This chain connects TRBV19 to TRBJ2-4; 7 bases match TRBD2. V shed 10 bases, J shed 7 bases, and the junction held 7 bases outside the gene matches. The CDR3 loop spans 12 amino acids. Germline loops: CDR1 LNHDA, CDR2 SQIVND (reference sequence). The CDR3 DNA reads as TGTGCCACCTCAATCGGGGGGAACATTCAGTACTTC. This sequence encodes CATSIGGNIQYF.

This clonotype was picked up many times. CDR3 loop: CSARIAGGHGELFF. CDR3 nucleotide sequence: TGCAGTGCTAGAATAGCGGGAGGTCACGGGGAGCTGTTTTTT. The chain employs TRBV20-1 and TRBJ2-2, with TRBD2 matching over 10 bases. V lost 2 bases to trimming and J lost 7 bases; unmatched junction nucleotides: 4. CDR3 length: 14 residues. Germline V gene sequence: CDR1 DFQATT, CDR2 SNEGSKA (reference sequence).

This clonotype appeared many times. The gene calls are TRBV20-1 and TRBJ2-1; D may match TRBD1 or TRBD2 (5 bases each). Germline V gives CDR1 DFQATT, CDR2 SNEGSKA (reference sequence). Trimming pared 2 bases from V and 0 bases from J, leaving 14 bases between. This CDR3 is built from 16 residues. The CDR3 DNA reads TGCAGTGCTAGAATCAACGGGGCGGGCTCCTACAATGAGCAGTTCTTC. This codes for CSARINGAGSYNEQFF.

This clonotype came up a few times. This chain links TRBV6-2 or TRBV6-3 with TRBJ1-1; the match to TRBD1 covers 7 bases. Germline loops: CDR1 MNHEY, CDR2 SVGEGT. After removal of 5 bases from V and 4 bases from J, the junction contained 4 bases not matched to a gene. The CDR3 totals 13 residues. The CDR3, as DNA: TGTGCCAGCAGTATCCCAGGGGGCACTGAAGCTTTCTTT. Translation gives CASSIPGGTEAFF.

V usage is TRBV7-9 and J usage is TRBJ1-5; TRBD1 matches at 8 bases. The CDR3 extends over 15 amino acids. CDR1 and CDR2 from the germline V gene are SEHNR and FQNEAQ (reference sequence). Unmatched junction bases numbered 3, after V lost 1 base and J lost 4 bases. The CDR3 coding sequence is TGTGCCAGCAGCTTAGACAGGGGGTATAATCAGCCCCAGCATTTT. This sequence encodes CASSLDRGYNQPQHF. Filled out from reference TRBV7-9 and TRBJ1-5, the complete variable domain reads DTGVSQNPRHKITKRGQNVTFRCDPISEHNRLYWYRQTLGQGPEFLTYFQNEAQLEKSRLLSDRFSAERPKGSFSTLEIQRTEQGDSAMYLCASSLDRGYNQPQHFGDGTRLSIL.

This clonotype was picked up many times. This sequence joins TRBV7-9 and TRBJ2-4; possible D gene TRBD2, 7 bases. The CDR3 is 15 amino acids. Looked up from germline, CDR1 is SEHNR and CDR2 is FQNEAQ (reference sequence). Trimming removed 3 bases from V and 3 bases from J, with 12 bases in between. The CDR3 spells CASSLAGAVKNIQYF. Written as DNA, the CDR3 is TGTGCCAGCAGCTTGGCGGGGGCCGTCAAAAACATTCAGTACTTC.

This clonotype was seen ten or more times. The rearrangement joins TRBV6-2 or TRBV6-3 to TRBJ2-5; no definite D call. Germline loops: CDR1 MNHEY, CDR2 SVGEGT. This CDR3 has 13 residues. The germline V and J ends were trimmed by 7 bases and 7 bases, with 16 bases remaining between them. Here the CDR3 reads CASKLGRPGTQYF. CDR3 in DNA: TGTGCCAGCAAGCTCGGACGGCCGGGGACCCAGTACTTC.

This clonotype was observed many times. The chain uses TRBV4-3 and TRBJ2-5; weak D call: TRBD2 (5 bases). V was shortened by 0 bases and J by 2 bases, with 16 bases between the two germline ends. Germline V gene lookup returns CDR1 LGHNA and CDR2 YSLEER. CDR3 length: 17 amino acids. The CDR3 sequence is CASSQDSEAALQETQYF. The CDR3 DNA sequence: TGCGCCAGCAGCCAAGACTCGGAGGCGGCGCTACAAGAGACCCAGTACTTC.

In its sample, this clonotype is medium-sized. This CDR3 is CASGLNSGRVEQFF. DNA of the CDR3: TGTGCTAGTGGTTTGAATAGCGGGAGGGTTGAGCAGTTCTTC. V is TRBV12-5 and J is TRBJ2-1; 11 bases are shared with TRBD2. V shed 2 bases and J 9 bases; nucleotides not matched to a gene: 3. Germline loops: CDR1 LGHNT, CDR2 FRNRAP. CDR3 length: 14 amino acids. The whole variable domain, filled in from reference TRBV12-5 and TRBJ2-1, reads DARVTQTPRHKVTEMGQEVTMRCQPILGHNTVFWYRQTMMQGLELLAYFRNRAPLDDSGMPKDRFSAEMPDATLATLKIQPSEPRDSAVYFCASGLNSGRVEQFFGPGTRLTVL.